A single sample gave rise to the 5 T cell receptor beta chains below, sequenced in a study of T cell responses to AZD1222 COVID-19 vaccine. Repertoires were generated with immunoSEQ multiplex PCR, while TCRdb's copy carries only in-frame clones and drops some. The profile shows around 100,000 clones, around 87% of them singletons. Sequenced material: peripheral blood, taken on day 0 of MenACWY control vaccination. These TCRs come from an adult in good health.

The chain carries TRBV7-9 and TRBJ1-4, with TRBD1 matching 7 bases. Germline V gene sequence: CDR1 SEHNR, CDR2 FQNEAQ (reference sequence). The CDR3 sequence is 15 residues long. Trimming removed 4 bases from V and 7 bases from J; junction bases left unmatched: 9. This chain's CDR3 is CASSSPQGGGEKLFF. CDR3 in DNA: TGTGCCAGCAGCTCCCCCCAGGGGGGAGGTGAAAAACTGTTTTTT.

On this clone itself: Within the sample, other DNA sequences also encode this same CDR3. The rearrangement uses TRBV7-2 and TRBJ2-7, with 7 bases aligning to TRBD2. Germline lookup yields CDR1 SGHTA and CDR2 FQGNSA. The CDR3 has 15 residues. The junction had 6 bases not matched to a gene; V was cut back by 1 base and J by 3 bases. CDR3 sequence: CASSLDGGGSYEQYF. The CDR3 DNA follows: TGTGCCAGCAGCTTAGATGGCGGCGGGAGCTACGAGCAGTACTTC.

The rearrangement uses TRBV27 and TRBJ2-7; 13 positions agree with TRBD2. The CDR3 runs to 15 residues. Germline trimming cut 6 bases from V and 5 bases from J; bases unmatched to any gene: 7. Germline V gene data show CDR1 as MNHEY and CDR2 as SMNVEV (reference sequence). The CDR3 sequence is CASRLAGGFGDEQYF. The CDR3, as DNA: TGTGCCAGCAGACTAGCGGGAGGGTTCGGCGACGAGCAGTACTTC.

This chain uses TRBV9 with TRBJ2-7, with TRBD1 matching 7 bases. Germline V gives CDR1 SGDLS, CDR2 YYNGEE. The J segment lost 9 bases and the V segment lost 4 bases, leaving 16 bases of the junction unmatched. The CDR3 totals 15 residues. The CDR3 sequence is CASSPGDRDLRGQYF. The CDR3 region has the DNA TGTGCCAGCAGCCCCGGGGACAGAGATTTACGAGGGCAGTACTTC.

The V call is TRBV6-5, the J call TRBJ2-7; 7 bases match TRBD1. This CDR3 is built from 14 residues. The germline gives CDR1 MNHEY, CDR2 SVGAGI. After removal of 1 base from V and 2 bases from J, the junction contained 2 bases not matched to a gene. CDR3 DNA sequence: TGTGCCAGCAGTTACTATGACAGGGCCTACGAGCAGTACTTC. This codes for CASSYYDRAYEQYF.